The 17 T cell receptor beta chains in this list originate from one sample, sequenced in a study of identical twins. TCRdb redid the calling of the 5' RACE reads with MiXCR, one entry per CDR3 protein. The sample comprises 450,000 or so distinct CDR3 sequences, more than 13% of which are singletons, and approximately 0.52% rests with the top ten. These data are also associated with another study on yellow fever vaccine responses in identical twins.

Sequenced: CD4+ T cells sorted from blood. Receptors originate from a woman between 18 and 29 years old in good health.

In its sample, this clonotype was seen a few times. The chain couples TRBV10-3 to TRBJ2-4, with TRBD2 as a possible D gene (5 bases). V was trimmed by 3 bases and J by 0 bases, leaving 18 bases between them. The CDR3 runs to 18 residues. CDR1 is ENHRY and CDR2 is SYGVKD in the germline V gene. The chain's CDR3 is CAISEGRAPEGAKNIQYF. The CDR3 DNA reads TGTGCCATCAGTGAAGGGCGGGCCCCAGAGGGAGCCAAAAACATTCAGTACTTC.

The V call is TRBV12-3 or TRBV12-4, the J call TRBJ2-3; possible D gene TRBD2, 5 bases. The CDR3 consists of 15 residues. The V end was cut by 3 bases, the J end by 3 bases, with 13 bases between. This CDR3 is CASSLELSGTDTQYF. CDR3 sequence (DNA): TGTGCCAGCAGTTTGGAGCTTTCGGGGACAGATACGCAGTATTTT.

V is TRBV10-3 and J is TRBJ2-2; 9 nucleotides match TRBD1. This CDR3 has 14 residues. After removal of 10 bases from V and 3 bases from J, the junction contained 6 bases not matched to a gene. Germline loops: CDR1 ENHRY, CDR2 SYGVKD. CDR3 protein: CASIDRGDTGELFF. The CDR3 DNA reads TGTGCCAGTATCGACAGGGGGGACACCGGGGAGCTGTTTTTT.

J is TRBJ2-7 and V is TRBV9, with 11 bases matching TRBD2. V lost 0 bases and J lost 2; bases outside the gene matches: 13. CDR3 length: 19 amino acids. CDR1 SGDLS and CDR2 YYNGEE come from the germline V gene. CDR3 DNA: TGTGCCAGCAGCGTAGGAGGCGGGTGGGGACTAGCGGAGACCTACGAGCAGTACTTC. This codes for CASSVGGGWGLAETYEQYF.

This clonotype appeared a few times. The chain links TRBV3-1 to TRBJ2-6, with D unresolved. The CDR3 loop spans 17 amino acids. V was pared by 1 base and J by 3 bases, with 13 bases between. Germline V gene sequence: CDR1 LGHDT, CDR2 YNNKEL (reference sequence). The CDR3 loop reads CASSQGFSRGGANVLTF. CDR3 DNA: TGTGCCAGCAGCCAAGGTTTCTCCCGCGGTGGGGCCAACGTCCTGACTTTC.

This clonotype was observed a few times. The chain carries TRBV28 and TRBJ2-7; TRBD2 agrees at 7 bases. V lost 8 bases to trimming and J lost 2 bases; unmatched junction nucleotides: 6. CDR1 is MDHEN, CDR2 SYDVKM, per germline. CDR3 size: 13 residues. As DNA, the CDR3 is TGTGCCAGCCATGCTAGCGGTGCCTACGAGCAGTACTTC. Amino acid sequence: CASHASGAYEQYF.

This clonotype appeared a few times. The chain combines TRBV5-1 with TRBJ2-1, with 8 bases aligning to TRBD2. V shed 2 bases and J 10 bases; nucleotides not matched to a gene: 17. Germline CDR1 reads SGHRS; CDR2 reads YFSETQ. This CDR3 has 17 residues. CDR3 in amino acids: CASSFPPKSGSLKEQFF. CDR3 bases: TGCGCCAGCAGCTTCCCCCCTAAAAGCGGGAGTTTGAAAGAGCAGTTCTTC.

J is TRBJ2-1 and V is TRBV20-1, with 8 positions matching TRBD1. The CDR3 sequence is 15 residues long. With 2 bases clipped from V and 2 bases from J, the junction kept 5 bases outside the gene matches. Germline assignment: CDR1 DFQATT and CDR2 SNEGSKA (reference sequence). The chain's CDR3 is CSARLQGAAYNEQFF. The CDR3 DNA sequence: TGCAGTGCTAGACTGCAGGGGGCCGCCTACAATGAGCAGTTCTTC.

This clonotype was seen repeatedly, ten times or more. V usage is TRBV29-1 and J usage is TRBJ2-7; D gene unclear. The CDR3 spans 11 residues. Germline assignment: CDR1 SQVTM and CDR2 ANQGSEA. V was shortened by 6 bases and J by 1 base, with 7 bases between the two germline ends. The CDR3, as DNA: TGCAGCGTCCTCCGGTCCTACGAGCAGTACTTC. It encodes CSVLRSYEQYF.

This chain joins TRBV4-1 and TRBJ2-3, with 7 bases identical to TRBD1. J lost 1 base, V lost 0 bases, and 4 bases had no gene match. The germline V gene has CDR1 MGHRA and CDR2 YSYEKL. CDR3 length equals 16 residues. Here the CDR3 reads CASSQERDRGTDTQYF. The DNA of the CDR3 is TGCGCCAGCAGCCAAGAACGAGACAGGGGCACAGATACGCAGTATTTT.

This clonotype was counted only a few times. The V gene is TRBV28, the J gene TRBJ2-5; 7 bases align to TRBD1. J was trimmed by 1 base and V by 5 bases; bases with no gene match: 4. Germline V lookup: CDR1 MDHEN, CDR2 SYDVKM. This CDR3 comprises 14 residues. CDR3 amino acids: CASSQDRVQETQYF. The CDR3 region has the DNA TGTGCCAGCAGTCAAGACAGGGTCCAAGAGACCCAGTACTTC.

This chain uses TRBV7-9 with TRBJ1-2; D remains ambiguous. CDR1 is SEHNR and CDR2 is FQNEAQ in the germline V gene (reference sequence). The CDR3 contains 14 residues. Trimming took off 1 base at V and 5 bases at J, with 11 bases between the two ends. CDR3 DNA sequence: TGTGCCAGCAGCTTAGATTCAGCCAGATATGGCTACACCTTC. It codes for CASSLDSARYGYTF.

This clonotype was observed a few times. This CDR3 is CASSFSSPSSGANVLTF. CDR3 bases: TGCGCCAGCAGCTTCAGCAGTCCCAGCTCTGGGGCCAACGTCCTGACTTTC. This chain joins TRBV5-1 and TRBJ2-6; D gene uncertain. Trimming took off 2 bases at V and 0 bases at J, with 12 bases between the two ends. Germline V CDR1 and CDR2: SGHRS, YFSETQ. This CDR3 spans 17 amino acids.

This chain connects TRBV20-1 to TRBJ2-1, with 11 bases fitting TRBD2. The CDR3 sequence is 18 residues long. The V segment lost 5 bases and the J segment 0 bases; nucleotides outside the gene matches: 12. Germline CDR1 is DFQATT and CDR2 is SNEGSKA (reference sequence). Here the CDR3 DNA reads TGCAGTGCTCCGAGGGGGGGACTAGCGGTCAGCTCCTACAATGAGCAGTTCTTC. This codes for CSAPRGGLAVSSYNEQFF.

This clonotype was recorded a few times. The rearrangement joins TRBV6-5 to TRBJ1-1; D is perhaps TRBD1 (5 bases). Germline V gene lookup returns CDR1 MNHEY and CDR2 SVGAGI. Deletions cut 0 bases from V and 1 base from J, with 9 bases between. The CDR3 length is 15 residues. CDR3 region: CASSYSTQGNTEAFF. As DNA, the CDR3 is TGTGCCAGCAGTTACTCGACCCAGGGGAACACTGAAGCTTTCTTT.

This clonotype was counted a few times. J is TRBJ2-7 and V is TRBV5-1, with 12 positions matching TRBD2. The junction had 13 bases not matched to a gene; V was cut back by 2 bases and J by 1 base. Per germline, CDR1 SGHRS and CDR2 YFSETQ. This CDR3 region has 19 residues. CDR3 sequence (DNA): TGCGCCAGCAGCTTAGCCCTGACTAGCGGGAGTAGGTTATCCTACGAGCAGTACTTC. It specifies CASSLALTSGSRLSYEQYF.

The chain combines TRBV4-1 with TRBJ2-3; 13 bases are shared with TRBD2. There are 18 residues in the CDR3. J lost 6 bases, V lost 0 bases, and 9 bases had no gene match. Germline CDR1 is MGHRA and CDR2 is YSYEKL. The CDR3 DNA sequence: TGCGCCAGCAGCCAAGAAGGGACTAGCGGGACAGGTGTGGATACGCAGTATTTT. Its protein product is CASSQEGTSGTGVDTQYF.